The sequence of this T cell receptor beta chain was determined in a study of vaccination effects on CD4 cells after COVID-19 (dated by TCRdb to between 2022 and 2023). Background for the entire study: Participants received two doses of either the BNT162b2 or the mRNA-1273 mRNA SARS-CoV-2 vaccine. In the study, cultures from other donors were sequenced using the Oncomine TCR Beta short-read assay on an Illumina iSeq 100. SARS-CoV-2 spike-specific CD4+ TCR repertoires were compared before and after mRNA vaccination in COVID-19 convalescent patients and in infection-naive vaccine recipients. Altogether, some 11 COVID-19 convalescent patients and several SARS-CoV-2-naive healthy vaccine recipients made up the full study. Summary of the overall study and its limitations: Only a small number of convalescent patients were included, and no early post-infection timepoints were available, which limited the study. In healthy vaccine recipients, vaccine-induced clones were almost all SARS-CoV-2 mono-reactive, with only 1 of 255 cross-reactive with common cold coronaviruses. Both infection-induced and vaccine-induced clones contracted markedly at late post-vaccination timepoints, which is consistent with waning T cell responses.

CDR1 and CDR2 (KGHSH, LQKENI) derive from the germline V gene. The CDR3 starts with the cysteine, ends with the phenylalanine, and has 13 residues. Only the CDR3 part of the read is kept: 39 bases, read in frame from the first base. Deletion took 4 bases off V and 3 bases off J, with a span of 9 bases between the germline ends. To identify antigen-specific CD4+ T cell clonotypes by their expansion, the ViraFEST assay first stimulated PBMC with viral peptide pools and then applied TCR sequencing. After approximately 11 days of culture, CD4+ T cells were isolated with the EasySep CD4+ T cell isolation kit. Negative nucleocapsid antibody results before and after vaccination confirmed that the healthy vaccine recipients had no prior SARS-CoV-2 infection. Some 1.9 million PBMC per well were cultured with around 10 ug/ml peptides in IMDM containing 5% human AB serum, 8.5 to 10 IU/ml IL-2 and gentamicin. Half of the culture medium was replaced with fresh IL-2-containing medium on days 3 and 7. Unless otherwise noted, each peptide stimulation condition was cultured in triplicate wells. PBMC were separated from whole blood using Ficoll-Paque Plus gradient centrifugation and were then either cryopreserved at -140C or used fresh. The overlapping peptide pools covered the spike proteins of SARS-CoV-2 and of the common cold coronaviruses HCoV-NL63, HCoV-OC43 and HCoV-229E. The QIAamp micro DNA kit was used to extract genomic DNA from the cultured CD4+ T cells.

Turning to this clone: Its antigen specificity is not known. Per-nucleotide qualities are absent, and no much larger clonotype sits a single base away.

The library relied on the immunoSEQ multiplex PCR assay. DNA from the CD4+ T cells that had been cultured and isolated underwent TCR beta CDR3 sequencing. For the original study's pipeline: Non-productive TCR sequences were discarded, and reads were trimmed to the CDR3 region, with only CDR3s of 7 or more amino acids retained. The MANAFEST web app was used to pick out antigen-specific clonotypes by comparing their expansion in peptide wells with that in reference cultures. To count as positive, a clone had to show expansion at FDR<0.05 compared with the reference and with all other wells, an odds ratio above 5, and a frequency above 0.1% in two replicate wells. A clonotype was defined as cross-reactive if the clonotype was significantly expanded both in SARS-CoV-2 spike wells and in at least one common cold coronavirus spike condition. Levenshtein distance calculated with the stringdist R package was used to assess CDR3 similarity, and unrooted trees were constructed with ape in R 3.6.1. In its TCRdb copy, this immuneACCESS table keeps in-frame sequences only and misses some clones. Where compared with another copy, unresolved V genes explain less than half of these, and the others have no known cause. D and trimming were read from the DNA, whereas the V and J calls and clone size are those reported in that table. In all, the sample holds roughly 52,000 clones, and roughly 70% of those were seen once. The ten largest clones represent around 19% of the sample.

The chain is made from TRBV18 and TRBJ1-1; the D gene lacks a confident call. The receptor comes from a human donor who received a COVID-19 vaccine. Sequences were derived from CD4+ T cells from PBMCs cultured with SARS-CoV-2 spike peptides, sampled before COVID-19 vaccination. Read against the paper, the sample's cell subset or site label means: SARS-CoV-2 spike overlapping peptide pool stimulation. The DNA sequence follows: TGTGCCAGCTCACAGAACCAGGACACTGAAGCTTTCTTT. Translated, this is CASSQNQDTEAFF.